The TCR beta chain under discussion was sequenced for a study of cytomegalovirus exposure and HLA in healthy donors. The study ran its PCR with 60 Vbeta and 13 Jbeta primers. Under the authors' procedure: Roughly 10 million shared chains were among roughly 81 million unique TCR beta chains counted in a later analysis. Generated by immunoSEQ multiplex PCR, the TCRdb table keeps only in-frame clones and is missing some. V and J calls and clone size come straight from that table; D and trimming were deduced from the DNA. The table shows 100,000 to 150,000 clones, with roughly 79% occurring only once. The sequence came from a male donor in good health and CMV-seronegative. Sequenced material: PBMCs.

CDR3 nucleotides: TGTGCCTGGAGACAAGGGGTTGAAAAACTGTTTTTT. This encodes CAWRQGVEKLFF. The rearrangement links TRBV30 to TRBJ1-4, with D perhaps TRBD1 (5 bases). The CDR3 sequence is 12 residues long. Per the germline V gene, CDR1 is GTSNPN and CDR2 is SVGIG (reference sequence). Trimming stripped 3 bases from V and 7 bases from J, with 9 bases between.